The table lists the clone carrying this T cell receptor (beta chain) with a few counts. The source of the sample is a study of cytomegalovirus exposure and HLA in healthy donors. Primers included in the PCR were 60 Vbeta and 13 Jbeta primers. Measured with immunoSEQ multiplex PCR; TCRdb has only the in-frame clones, and not every one. In the table there are fewer than 250,000 clones, around 79% of which are singletons. V lost 3 bases, J lost 3 bases, and 3 bases lay in between. This CDR3 is built from 11 residues. CDR1 and CDR2 from the germline V gene are MGHDK and SYGVNS. Sample: PBMCs. This chain uses TRBV25-1 with TRBJ2-7; D remains unclear. The clonotype was recovered from a woman younger than 35 in good health and CMV-seronegative. CDR3 nucleotide sequence: TGTGCCAGCAGTGACAGCTACGAGCAGTACTTC. This gives the protein CASSDSYEQYF.